This TCR beta chain was sequenced during a study of shared clonotypes between healthy human individuals. General study points: On the whole, naive subsets had larger estimated richness than memory subsets had. Donors were few, which limited the genetic and exposure-history diversity represented.

About this clone: Its matching antigen is unknown.

J was trimmed by 7 bases and V by 0 bases; bases with no gene match: 3. The germline CDR1 and CDR2 sequences are SGHVS and FQNEAQ. The CDR3 totals 14 residues. Per the study methods: ImmunoSEQ junction-only sequences lacked quality scores, so their filtering differed. Sequenced by immunoSEQ multiplex PCR; TCRdb stores in-frame clones only, minus some. V and J calls and clone size follow that table, whereas D and trimming were derived from the DNA. The sample records 730,000 or so clones, approximately 75% being singletons. Input material: memory CD4+ T cells sorted from blood. Subset defined: CD45RA-negative fraction. The clonotype was recovered from a woman aged 30 to 39 in good health. The rearrangement links TRBV7-8 to TRBJ2-1, with 7 nucleotides matching TRBD2. CDR3 nucleotide sequence: TGTGCCAGCAGCTTAGCGGGAGGGGTGAATGAGCAGTTCTTC. Amino acid sequence: CASSLAGGVNEQFF.